The clone carrying this TCR beta chain was counted once. These data come from a study of blood T cell repertoires in COVID-19. The wider study: Sources were T cells, B-cell-depleted T cells, or PBMCs; the material itself was cDNA or gDNA.

In the original workflow: For nucleated cells, counts were estimated from reference gene primer amplification. TCRdb keeps only in-frame clones here, not all; method: immunoSEQ multiplex PCR. For V, J and clone size, that table is used; D and trimming come from the DNA. The sample includes about 220,000 clones, around 91% of them seen just once. Sequencing was carried out using PBMCs or T cells enriched from blood (not recorded which). This TCR came from a woman aged 18-30 years in a cohort exposed to, infected with or recovered from COVID-19 (not recorded which).

The CDR3 nucleotides are TGCGCCAGCAGCTTAGAAGCGGGCGTCGCCGGGGAGCTGTTTTTT. Encoded protein: CASSLEAGVAGELFF. V is TRBV5-1 and J is TRBJ2-2; maybe TRBD2 (6 bases). The V and J ends lost 2 bases and 6 bases respectively, with 14 bases between them. Germline CDR1 is SGHRS and CDR2 is YFSETQ. This CDR3 is built from 15 residues.